A selection of T cell receptor beta chains follows, all from one sample in a study of cytomegalovirus exposure and HLA in healthy donors. Profiled with immunoSEQ multiplex PCR; TCRdb holds only in-frame clones, not every one. The sample lists about 150,000 clones; more than 70% were seen once. Input material: PBMCs. The receptor source for this set is a woman in her thirties or forties in good health and CMV-seropositive. Each CDR3 is given with its conserved first and last residue. A D gene is named only where the DNA matches it firmly. Rows may omit the clone size; those that give it use once, few, many or a size class.

j_call	clone_size	v_call	d_call	cdr3_aa	cdr3_nt
TRBJ2-4	-	TRBV9	-	CASSVGGQINIQYF	TGTGCCAGCAGCGTAGGGGGACAAATCAACATTCAGTACTTC
TRBJ2-3	-	TRBV20-1	-	CSSQGYTQYF	TGCAGTTCCCAGGGTTATACGCAGTATTTT
TRBJ1-1	-	TRBV2	TRBD1	CASNRGGTEAFF	TGTGCCAGCAACAGGGGCGGCACTGAAGCTTTCTTT
TRBJ1-2	-	TRBV15	-	CATSRGSDRPSSF	TGTGCCACCAGCAGAGGGTCTGACAGACCATCTAGCTTC
TRBJ2-7	-	TRBV5-4	TRBD2	CASSETAGTYEQYF	TGTGCCAGCAGCGAAACAGCGGGAACCTACGAGCAGTACTTC
TRBJ2-7	-	TRBV27	TRBD1	CASSFAGGEQYF	TGTGCCAGCAGTTTCGCAGGGGGCGAGCAGTACTTC
TRBJ1-1	-	TRBV7-6	-	CASSLGGGATEAFF	TGTGCCAGCAGCTTAGGAGGAGGGGCCACTGAAGCTTTCTTT
TRBJ2-2	-	TRBV27	-	CASSLRPQGPPNTGELFF	TGTGCCAGCAGTTTAAGGCCTCAGGGGCCTCCGAACACCGGGGAGCTGTTTTTT
TRBJ2-3	-	TRBV7-9	-	CASSHLEGNTDTQYF	TGTGCCAGCAGCCACCTCGAGGGCAACACAGATACGCAGTATTTT
TRBJ2-4	-	TRBV28	TRBD1	CASSPRRTGALMGIQYF	TGTGCCAGCAGCCCTCGAAGGACAGGGGCTCTAATGGGCATTCAGTACTTC
TRBJ2-2	few	TRBV5-1	-	CASSLLATGNTGELFF	TGCGCCAGCAGCTTGCTCGCGACAGGGAACACCGGGGAGCTGTTTTTT
TRBJ2-3	-	TRBV12-1	-	CASSFDPTSSGSPDTQYF	TGTGCCAGCAGCTTCGACCCCACGTCTAGCGGGAGCCCAGATACGCAGTATTTT
TRBJ2-7	-	TRBV27	TRBD1	CASSPQVRQGIYEQYF	TGTGCCAGCAGTCCTCAAGTCCGACAGGGGATATACGAGCAGTACTTC
TRBJ2-3	-	TRBV5-1	-	CASSFLTIRTDTQYF	TGCGCCAGCAGCTTTTTGACTATCCGCACAGATACGCAGTATTTT
TRBJ1-3	-	TRBV29-1	TRBD1	CSAGDRFGNTIYF	TGCAGCGCCGGGGACAGGTTTGGAAACACCATATATTTT
TRBJ2-6	-	TRBV27	TRBD2	CASSLMGLAAAGANVLTF	TGTGCCAGCAGTTTAATGGGACTAGCGGCGGCTGGGGCCAACGTCCTGACTTTC
TRBJ2-5	-	TRBV5-1	TRBD1	CASSTGQAGGTQYF	TGCGCCAGCAGCACCGGACAGGCAGGAGGGACCCAGTACTTC
TRBJ1-5	-	TRBV19	TRBD1	CASLGGDRGGSNQPQHF	TGTGCCAGCCTTGGAGGGGACAGGGGGGGTAGCAATCAGCCCCAGCATTTT
TRBJ2-2	-	TRBV27	TRBD2	CASSIAVAGEETGELFF	TGTGCCAGCAGTATAGCCGTAGCGGGAGAGGAAACCGGGGAGCTGTTTTTT
TRBJ2-5	-	TRBV7-8	TRBD2	CASSPTYHAGTSMETQYF	TGTGCCAGCAGCCCAACCTACCATGCCGGGACTAGCATGGAGACCCAGTACTTC
TRBJ2-7	-	TRBV6-1	-	CASSLLLSYEQYF	TGTGCCAGCAGTCTACTACTTTCCTACGAGCAGTACTTC
TRBJ1-4	-	TRBV5-4	TRBD1	CASSLNRDRGTTNEKLFF	TGTGCCAGCAGCTTGAACCGAGACAGGGGTACAACTAATGAAAAACTGTTTTTT
TRBJ2-5	-	TRBV30	TRBD1	CAWKTGNWAQYF	TGTGCCTGGAAGACAGGGAACTGGGCCCAGTACTTC
TRBJ2-5	-	TRBV13	-	CASSLVGFSGVETQYF	TGTGCCAGCAGCTTGGTAGGGTTCTCGGGAGTGGAGACCCAGTACTTC
TRBJ1-1	-	TRBV6-6	TRBD1	CASTTQGATEAFF	TGTGCCAGCACCACTCAGGGGGCTACTGAAGCTTTCTTT
TRBJ2-7	-	TRBV5-1	TRBD2	CASSPGLAGGPPYEQYF	TGCGCCAGCAGCCCCGGACTAGCGGGAGGTCCTCCCTACGAGCAGTACTTC
TRBJ2-2	-	TRBV6-5	TRBD2	CASSTTSGRSGELFF	TGTGCCAGCAGCACTACTAGCGGGAGGTCCGGGGAGCTGTTTTTT
TRBJ1-3	-	TRBV27	TRBD1	CASRPSGQGRRNTIYF	TGTGCCAGCAGACCCTCAGGACAGGGGCGTAGAAACACCATATATTTT
TRBJ2-3	once	TRBV29-1	-	CSTKGADTQYF	TGCAGCACGAAAGGGGCAGATACGCAGTATTTT
TRBJ2-2	-	TRBV10-3	-	CAISATKNTGELFF	TGTGCCATTTCCGCTACTAAGAACACCGGGGAGCTGTTTTTT
TRBJ2-2	-	TRBV30	-	CAWSVSFQQGIPGELFF	TGTGCCTGGAGTGTGTCTTTCCAACAGGGAATCCCCGGGGAGCTGTTTTTT
TRBJ1-5	once	TRBV2	-	CASSDGGGVDQPQHF	TGTGCCAGCAGTGACGGGGGTGGGGTGGACCAGCCCCAGCATTTT
TRBJ2-1	-	TRBV5-6	-	CASSLPWEVNSYNEQFF	TGTGCCAGCAGCCTACCGTGGGAGGTCAACTCCTACAATGAGCAGTTCTTC
TRBJ2-1	-	TRBV7-6	-	CASSQTGNEQFF	TGTGCCAGCAGCCAGACAGGAAATGAGCAGTTCTTC
TRBJ2-7	-	TRBV28	TRBD1	CASSGTGVPYEQYF	TGTGCCAGCAGTGGAACAGGGGTCCCCTACGAGCAGTACTTC
TRBJ2-5	once	TRBV6-1	-	CASPKGGARETQYF	TGTGCCAGCCCTAAAGGGGGGGCCAGGGAGACCCAGTACTTC
TRBJ2-7	-	TRBV19	TRBD1	CASSPLPGQFTYEQYF	TGTGCCAGTAGCCCCCTCCCGGGACAGTTTACCTACGAGCAGTACTTC
TRBJ2-2	-	TRBV27	-	CASSLRSGGRVIGELFF	TGTGCCAGCAGTTTACGGTCAGGAGGGCGGGTGATCGGGGAGCTGTTTTTT
TRBJ1-1	-	TRBV12-5	TRBD1	CASSLTGVNTEAFF	TGTGCTAGTTCCCTGACAGGGGTGAACACTGAAGCTTTCTTT
TRBJ2-7	-	TRBV5-1	TRBD2	CASSLEIAGTSYEQYF	TGCGCCAGCAGCTTGGAAATAGCGGGTACCTCCTACGAGCAGTACTTC
TRBJ2-7	-	TRBV4-1	-	CASSQDGATTYEQYF	TGCGCCAGCAGCCAAGATGGAGCCACCACCTACGAGCAGTACTTC
TRBJ2-1	-	TRBV25-1	TRBD2	CASSFLAGYNEQFF	TGTGCCAGCAGTTTTCTAGCGGGATACAATGAGCAGTTCTTC
TRBJ2-1	once	TRBV11-3	TRBD2	CASSLGLAGPNEQFF	TGTGCCAGCAGCCTGGGACTAGCGGGCCCTAATGAGCAGTTCTTC
TRBJ2-1	-	TRBV5-1	TRBD1	CASSRQGGNEQFF	TGCGCCAGCAGCAGACAGGGGGGCAATGAGCAGTTCTTC
TRBJ2-1	-	TRBV5-6	TRBD2	CASSLPGLAGGSNEQFF	TGTGCCAGCAGCCTTCCGGGGCTAGCGGGAGGATCAAATGAGCAGTTCTTC
TRBJ2-3	-	TRBV6-6	-	CASRGMTDTQYF	TGTGCCAGCAGGGGCATGACAGATACGCAGTATTTT
TRBJ2-7	-	TRBV6-1	-	CASTGTSWGEQYF	TGTGCCAGCACCGGGACTTCTTGGGGAGAGCAGTACTTC
TRBJ2-7	-	TRBV27	-	CASSSDYSYPYEQYF	TGTGCCAGCAGTTCGGACTACTCGTACCCCTACGAGCAGTACTTC
TRBJ1-1	-	TRBV5-6	-	CASSLSGDALNTEAFF	TGTGCCAGCAGCTTGTCGGGAGACGCCTTGAACACTGAAGCTTTCTTT
TRBJ2-2	-	TRBV19	TRBD2	CASGLAGSNTGELFF	TGTGCCTCGGGACTAGCGGGGTCGAACACCGGGGAGCTGTTTTTT